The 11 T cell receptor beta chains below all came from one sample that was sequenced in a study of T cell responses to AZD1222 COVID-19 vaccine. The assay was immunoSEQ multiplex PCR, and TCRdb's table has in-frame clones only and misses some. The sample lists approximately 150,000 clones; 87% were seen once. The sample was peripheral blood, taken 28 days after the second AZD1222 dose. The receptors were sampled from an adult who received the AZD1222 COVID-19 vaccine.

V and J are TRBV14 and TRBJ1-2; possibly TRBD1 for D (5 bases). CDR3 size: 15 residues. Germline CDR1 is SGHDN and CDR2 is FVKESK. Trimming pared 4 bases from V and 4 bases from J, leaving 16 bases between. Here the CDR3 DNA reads TGTGCCAGCAGCCTTTCGGGGGGGGGACTCTATGGCTACACCTTC. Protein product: CASSLSGGGLYGYTF.

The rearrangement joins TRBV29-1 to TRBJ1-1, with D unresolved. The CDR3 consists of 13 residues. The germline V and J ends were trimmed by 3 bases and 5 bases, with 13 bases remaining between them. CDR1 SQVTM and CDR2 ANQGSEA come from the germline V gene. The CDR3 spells CSVDYEGRTEAFF. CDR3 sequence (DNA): TGCAGCGTTGATTATGAGGGTAGGACTGAAGCTTTCTTT.

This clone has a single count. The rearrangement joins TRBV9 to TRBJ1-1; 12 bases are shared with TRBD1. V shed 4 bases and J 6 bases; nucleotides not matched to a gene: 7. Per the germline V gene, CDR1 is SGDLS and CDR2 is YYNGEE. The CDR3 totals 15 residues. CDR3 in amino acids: CASSPPGQGAAEAFF. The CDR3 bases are TGTGCCAGCAGCCCCCCGGGACAGGGGGCGGCTGAAGCTTTCTTT.

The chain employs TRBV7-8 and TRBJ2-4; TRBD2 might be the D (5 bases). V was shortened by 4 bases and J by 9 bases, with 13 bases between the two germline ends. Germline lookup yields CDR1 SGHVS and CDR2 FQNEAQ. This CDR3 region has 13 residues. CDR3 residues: CASSSRGGGIQYF. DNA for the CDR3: TGTGCCAGCAGCTCCCGGGGTGGTGGCATTCAGTACTTC.

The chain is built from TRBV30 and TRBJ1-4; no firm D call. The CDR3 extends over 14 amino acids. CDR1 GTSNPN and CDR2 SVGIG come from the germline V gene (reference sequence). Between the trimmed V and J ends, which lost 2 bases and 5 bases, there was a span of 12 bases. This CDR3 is CAWSPSASNEKLFF. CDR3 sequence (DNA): TGTGCCTGGAGTCCCTCGGCCTCGAATGAAAAACTGTTTTTT.

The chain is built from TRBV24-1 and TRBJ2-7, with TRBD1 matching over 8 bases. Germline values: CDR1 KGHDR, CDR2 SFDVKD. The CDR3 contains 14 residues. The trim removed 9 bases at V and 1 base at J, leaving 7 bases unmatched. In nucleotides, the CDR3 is TGTGCCACCTCCGTATGGGACAGGTCCTACGAGCAGTACTTC. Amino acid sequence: CATSVWDRSYEQYF.

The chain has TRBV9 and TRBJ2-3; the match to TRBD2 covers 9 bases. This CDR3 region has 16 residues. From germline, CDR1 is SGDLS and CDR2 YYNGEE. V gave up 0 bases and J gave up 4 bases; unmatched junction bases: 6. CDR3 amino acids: CASSVVEASGADTQYF. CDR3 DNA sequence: TGTGCCAGCAGCGTAGTAGAAGCTAGCGGGGCAGATACGCAGTATTTT. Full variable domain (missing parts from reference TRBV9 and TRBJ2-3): DSGVTQTPKHLITATGQRVTLRCSPRSGDLSVYWYQQSLDQGLQFLIQYYNGEERAKGNILERFSAQQFPDLHSELNLSSLELGDSALYFCASSVVEASGADTQYFGPGTRLTVL.

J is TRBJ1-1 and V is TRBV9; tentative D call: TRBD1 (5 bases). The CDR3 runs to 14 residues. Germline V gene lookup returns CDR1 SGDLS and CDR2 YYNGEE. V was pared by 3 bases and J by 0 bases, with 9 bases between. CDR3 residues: CASSGTLMNTEAFF. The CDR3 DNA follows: TGTGCCAGCAGCGGGACACTTATGAACACTGAAGCTTTCTTT.

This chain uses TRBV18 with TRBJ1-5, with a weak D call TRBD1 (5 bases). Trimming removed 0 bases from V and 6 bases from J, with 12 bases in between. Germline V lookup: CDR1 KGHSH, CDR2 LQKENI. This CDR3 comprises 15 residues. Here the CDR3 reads CASSPPSGFGQPQHF. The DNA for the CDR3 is TGTGCCAGCTCACCACCTTCAGGGTTTGGTCAGCCCCAGCATTTT.

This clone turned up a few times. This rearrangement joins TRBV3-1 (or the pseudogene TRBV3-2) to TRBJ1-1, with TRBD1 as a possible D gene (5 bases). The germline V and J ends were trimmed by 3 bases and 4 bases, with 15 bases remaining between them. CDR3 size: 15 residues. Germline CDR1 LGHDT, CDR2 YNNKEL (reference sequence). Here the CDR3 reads CASSHLRTGGTEAFF. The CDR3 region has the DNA TGTGCCAGCAGCCATCTCAGGACCGGGGGCACTGAAGCTTTCTTT.

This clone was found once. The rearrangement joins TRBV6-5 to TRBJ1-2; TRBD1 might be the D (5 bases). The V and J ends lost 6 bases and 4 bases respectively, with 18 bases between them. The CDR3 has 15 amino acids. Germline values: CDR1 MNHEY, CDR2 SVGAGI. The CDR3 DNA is TGTGCCAGCAGCTTGACAGCGCCCGGTGGCTATGGCTACACCTTC. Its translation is CASSLTAPGGYGYTF.